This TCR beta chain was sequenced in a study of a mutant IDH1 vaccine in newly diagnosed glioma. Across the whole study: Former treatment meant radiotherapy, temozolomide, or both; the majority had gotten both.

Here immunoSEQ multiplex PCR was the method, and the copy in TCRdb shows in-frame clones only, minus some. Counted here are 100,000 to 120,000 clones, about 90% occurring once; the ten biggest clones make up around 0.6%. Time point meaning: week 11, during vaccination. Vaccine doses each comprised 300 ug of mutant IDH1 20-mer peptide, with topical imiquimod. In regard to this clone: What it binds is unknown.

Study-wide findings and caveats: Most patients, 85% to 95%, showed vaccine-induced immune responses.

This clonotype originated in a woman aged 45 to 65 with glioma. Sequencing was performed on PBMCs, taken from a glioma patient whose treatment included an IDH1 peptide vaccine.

The DNA for the CDR3 is TGTGCCAGCAGTCCCAGAGATCAGCCCCAGCATTTT. Its translation is CASSPRDQPQHF. The chain couples TRBV6-5 to TRBJ1-5; D call uncertain. The CDR3 loop spans 12 amino acids. V gave up 5 bases and J gave up 5 bases, with 7 bases separating them. Germline V CDR1 and CDR2: MNHEY, SVGAGI.